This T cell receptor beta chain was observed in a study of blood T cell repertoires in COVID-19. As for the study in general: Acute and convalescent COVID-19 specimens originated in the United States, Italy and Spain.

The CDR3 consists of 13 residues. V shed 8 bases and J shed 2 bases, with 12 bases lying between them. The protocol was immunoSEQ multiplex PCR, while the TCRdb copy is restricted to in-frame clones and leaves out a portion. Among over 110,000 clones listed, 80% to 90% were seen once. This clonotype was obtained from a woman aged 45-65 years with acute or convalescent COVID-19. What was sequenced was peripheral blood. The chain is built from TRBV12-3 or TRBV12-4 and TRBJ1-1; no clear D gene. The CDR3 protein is CASCEGTNTEAFF. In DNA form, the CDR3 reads TGTGCCAGCTGCGAGGGCACCAACACTGAAGCTTTCTTT.